This T cell receptor beta chain was recorded in a study of beta chain features in type 1 diabetes. Every bit of the isolated RNA underwent reverse transcription, so sequencing read expressed TCRB transcripts. Method: immunoSEQ multiplex PCR; TCRdb's copy keeps in-frame clones and lacks some. The sample includes approximately 40,000 clones, roughly 45% of them seen just once. Using CD45RO/CCR7/CD25/CD127/CD95/CD27, CD4+ naive, central memory, regulatory and stem cell-like memory cells were sorted. There are 16 residues in the CDR3. V lost 0 bases, J lost 0 bases, and 2 bases stayed unmatched. CDR1 and CDR2 (germline): SGHDT, YYEEEE.

The chain has TRBV5-6 and TRBJ2-1, with 8 bases identical to TRBD2. Sequencing was carried out using stem cell memory CD4+ T cells from blood. This clonotype originated in a woman in her twenties or thirties in good health. The CDR3 coding sequence is TGTGCCAGCAGCTTGGACGGGAGGGCCTCCTACAATGAGCAGTTCTTC. It translates to CASSLDGRASYNEQFF. Supplemented by reference TRBV5-6 and TRBJ2-1, the full variable domain reads DAGVTQSPTHLIKTRGQQVTLRCSPKSGHDTVSWYQQALGQGPQFIFQYYEEEERQRGNFPDRFSGHQFPNYSSELNVNALLLGDSALYLCASSLDGRASYNEQFFGPGTRLTVL.